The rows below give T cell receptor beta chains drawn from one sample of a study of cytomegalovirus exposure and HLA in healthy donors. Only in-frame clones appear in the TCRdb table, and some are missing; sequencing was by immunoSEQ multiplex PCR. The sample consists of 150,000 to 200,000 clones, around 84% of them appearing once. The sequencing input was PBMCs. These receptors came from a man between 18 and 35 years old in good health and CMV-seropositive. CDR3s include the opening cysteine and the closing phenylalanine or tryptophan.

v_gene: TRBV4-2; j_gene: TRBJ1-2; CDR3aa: CASSQASQGSGYTF
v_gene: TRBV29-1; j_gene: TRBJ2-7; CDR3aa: CSVGLAGAGVPGYEQYF
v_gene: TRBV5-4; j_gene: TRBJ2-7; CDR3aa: CASSLELASYEQYF
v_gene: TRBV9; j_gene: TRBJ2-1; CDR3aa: CASSGDGSVYNEQFF
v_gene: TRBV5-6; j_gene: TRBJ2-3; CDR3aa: CASSLVVAGGDTQYF
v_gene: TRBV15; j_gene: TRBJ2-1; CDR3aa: CATSRGGNQRGEQFF
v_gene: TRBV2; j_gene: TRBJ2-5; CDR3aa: CASRGQGIAETQYF
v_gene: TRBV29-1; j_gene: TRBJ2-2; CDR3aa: CSAHRGGELFF
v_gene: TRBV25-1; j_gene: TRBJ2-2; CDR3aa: CASSSRTGVSTGELFF
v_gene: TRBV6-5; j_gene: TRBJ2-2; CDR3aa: CASSLRRVNTGELFF
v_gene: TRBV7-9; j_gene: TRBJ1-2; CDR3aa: CASSSLTGPTRGYTF
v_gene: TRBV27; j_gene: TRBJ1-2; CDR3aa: CASSPSGQGGDYGYTF
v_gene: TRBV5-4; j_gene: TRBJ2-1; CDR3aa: CASSSGLAAIGYNEQFF
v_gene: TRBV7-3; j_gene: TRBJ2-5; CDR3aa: CASSLNRIAGDQETQYF
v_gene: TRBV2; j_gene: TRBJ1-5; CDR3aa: CASSQGNGGMPQHF
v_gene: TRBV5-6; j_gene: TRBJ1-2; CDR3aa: CASRIGTPLYGYTF
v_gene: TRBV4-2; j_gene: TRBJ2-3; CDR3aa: CASSQATSLAGGPESTDTQYF
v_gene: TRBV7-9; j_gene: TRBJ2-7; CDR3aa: CASSRAGGRHEQYF
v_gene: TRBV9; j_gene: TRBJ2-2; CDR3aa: CASSLGSPRTGELFF
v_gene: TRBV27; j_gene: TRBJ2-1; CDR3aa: CASRSSGSSYNEQFF
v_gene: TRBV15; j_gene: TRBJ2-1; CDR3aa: CATSSSGSPYNEQFF
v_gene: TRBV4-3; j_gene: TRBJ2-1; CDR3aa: CASSQGTSDRWADEQFF
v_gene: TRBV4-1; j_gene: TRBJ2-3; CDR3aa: CASSQINTQYF
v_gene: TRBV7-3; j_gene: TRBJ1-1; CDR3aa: CASSSNAGGKEAFF
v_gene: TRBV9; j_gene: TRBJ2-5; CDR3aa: CASSPRDRGWEETQYF
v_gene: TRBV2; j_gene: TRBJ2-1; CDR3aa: CASRMGLAYNEQFF
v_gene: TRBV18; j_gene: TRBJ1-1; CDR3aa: CASSPYSEEAFF
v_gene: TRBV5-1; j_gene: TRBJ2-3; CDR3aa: CASSLAGQRTDTQYF
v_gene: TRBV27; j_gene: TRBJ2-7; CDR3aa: CASSLTWEGLNEQYF
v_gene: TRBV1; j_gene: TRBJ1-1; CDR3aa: CTSSPPPPSLDRNTEAFF
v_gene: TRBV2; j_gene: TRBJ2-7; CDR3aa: CASSRVGEQYF
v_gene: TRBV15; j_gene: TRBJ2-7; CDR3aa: CATSRGGGQYF
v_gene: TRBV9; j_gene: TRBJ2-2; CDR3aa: CASSVGGGAWTGELFF
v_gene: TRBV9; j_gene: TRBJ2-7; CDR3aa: CASSPGTSSSYEQYF
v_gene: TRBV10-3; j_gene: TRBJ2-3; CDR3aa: CAISSRRVGVGTDTQYF
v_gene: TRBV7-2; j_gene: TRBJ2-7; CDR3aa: CASIRAGGPHYEQYF
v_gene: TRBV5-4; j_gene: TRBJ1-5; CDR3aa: CASSRSGDDQPQHF
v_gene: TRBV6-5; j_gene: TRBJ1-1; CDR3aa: CASSTGVAEAFF
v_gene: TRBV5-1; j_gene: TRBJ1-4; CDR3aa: CASSLFSPTNEKLFF
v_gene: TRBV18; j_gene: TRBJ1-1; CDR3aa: CASSSRPPRNTEAFF
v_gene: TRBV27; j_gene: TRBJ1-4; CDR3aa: CASSYGTRNEKLFF
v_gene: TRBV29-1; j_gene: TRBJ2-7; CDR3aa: CSVVRVREQYF